Presented here are 10 T cell receptor beta chains from one specimen sequenced in a study of response to subunit inactivated influenza vaccine. TCRdb re-called the RT-PCR reads with MiXCR, one entry per CDR3 protein. The table lists about 190,000 distinct CDR3 sequences, about an eighth of them singletons, with roughly 26% in the top ten. Sequencing used CD8+ T cells sorted from PBMCs, obtained roughly 5 days after vaccination. Receptors originate from a man in his fifties or sixties who received an inactivated influenza vaccine.

CDR3: CASSWAPQGAAYDEQYF. In DNA, the CDR3 is TGCGCCAGCAGCTGGGCCCCCCAGGGGGCAGCCTACGACGAGCAGTACTTC. J is TRBJ2-7 and V is TRBV5-1; 8 nucleotides match TRBD1. With 3 bases clipped from V and 5 bases from J, the junction kept 16 bases outside the gene matches. Germline CDR1 SGHRS, CDR2 YFSETQ. The CDR3 is made up of 17 amino acids.

This clonotype was seen only a few times. The CDR3 region is CASSLGPDRGDTGELFF. CDR3 nucleotides: TGTGCCAGCAGCTTAGGACCCGACAGGGGGGACACCGGGGAGCTGTTTTTT. The chain couples TRBV7-9 to TRBJ2-2; 9 bases agree with TRBD1. From germline, CDR1 is SEHNR and CDR2 FQNEAQ (reference sequence). The CDR3 is 17 residues long. V gave up 1 base and J gave up 3 bases; unmatched junction bases: 6.

This clonotype was seen more than once but under ten times. The genes are TRBV28 and TRBJ2-3; 16 bases align to TRBD2. The CDR3 contains 18 residues. Trimming at V came to 6 bases and at J to 2 bases, leaving 8 bases not matched to a gene. The germline CDR1 and CDR2 sequences are MDHEN and SYDVKM. In DNA form, the CDR3 reads TGTGCCAGCAGACCGGGACTAGCGGGAGGGAGAGTCACAGATACGCAGTATTTT. Translation gives CASRPGLAGGRVTDTQYF.

The chain carries TRBV7-8 and TRBJ2-5; D gene unclear. This CDR3 is built from 12 residues. In germline, CDR1 is SGHVS, CDR2 FQNEAQ. Trimming shortened V by 4 bases and J by 5 bases, and 8 bases separated the two germline ends. The CDR3 bases are TGTGCCAGCAGCTCGGCCTCTGAGACCCAGTACTTC. Its protein product is CASSSASETQYF.

This clonotype occurred a few times. This sequence joins TRBV10-1 and TRBJ2-5; 10 bases are shared with TRBD1. The CDR3 loop spans 14 amino acids. CDR1 and CDR2 from the germline V gene are WNHNN and SYGVQD (reference sequence). The V gene end was trimmed by 1 base and the J gene end by 7 bases; junction bases not matched to a gene: 3. The chain's CDR3 is CASSEFGTGVTQYF. Here the CDR3 DNA reads TGCGCCAGCAGTGAGTTCGGGACAGGGGTGACCCAGTACTTC.

This clonotype was observed at least ten times. This chain uses TRBV29-1 with TRBJ2-7; 11 bases match TRBD1. Germline CDR1 is SQVTM and CDR2 is ANQGSEA. The CDR3 runs to 14 residues. Trimming took 6 bases from V and 6 from J; bases not matched to a gene: 10. The chain's CDR3 is CSVLMGTGGTEQYF. The CDR3 bases are TGCAGCGTCCTTATGGGGACAGGGGGGACCGAGCAGTACTTC.

This clonotype was recorded a few times. The rearrangement uses TRBV6-5 and TRBJ2-7; the D is unclear. The CDR3 runs to 13 residues. The germline gives CDR1 MNHEY, CDR2 SVGAGI. V was cut by 2 bases and J by 3 bases, with 8 bases left in between. CDR3 coding DNA: TGTGCCAGCAGTTACGGCAGACACTACGAGCAGTACTTC. This translates into CASSYGRHYEQYF.

This clonotype was seen more than once but under ten times. V and J are TRBV7-9 and TRBJ1-1; D remains ambiguous. Germline lookup yields CDR1 SEHNR and CDR2 FQNEAQ (reference sequence). The CDR3 is 12 amino acids. V was clipped by 5 bases and J by 2 bases, with 6 bases between them. CDR3 in amino acids: CASSRYNTEAFF. The CDR3 DNA reads TGTGCCAGCAGCCGATACAACACTGAAGCTTTCTTT.

This clonotype showed up just a few times. J is TRBJ2-5 and V is TRBV4-3; D gene ambiguous. The germline V gene has CDR1 LGHNA and CDR2 YSLEER. This CDR3 is built from 16 residues. V dropped 0 bases and J dropped 4 bases, with 15 bases sitting between them. The CDR3 region has the DNA TGCGCCAGCAGCCAAGATCCCAGTGGAGTGGGAGAGACCCAGTACTTC. This sequence encodes CASSQDPSGVGETQYF.

This clonotype was observed a handful of times. This chain links TRBV28 with TRBJ1-2; possibly TRBD1 for D (6 bases). Between the trimmed V and J ends, which lost 5 bases and 7 bases, there was a span of 14 bases. The CDR3 has 13 amino acids. Germline V gene data show CDR1 as MDHEN and CDR2 as SYDVKM. The CDR3 coding sequence is TGTGCCAGCAGTCCGACAGGAGGGTTTGGCTACACCTTC. Translation gives CASSPTGGFGYTF.